Below, 13 T cell receptor beta chains from the same sample are listed, as sequenced in a study of shared clonotypes between healthy human individuals. TCRdb's table, derived via immunoSEQ multiplex PCR, lists solely in-frame clones and lacks some. In the table there are millions of clones, 85% to 95% of which are singletons. Material: naive CD4+ T cells sorted from blood. The sample's subset: CD45RA+ positively selected. These receptors originate from a man aged 18-30 years in good health.

J is TRBJ1-3 and V is TRBV6-5, with D hard to call. Germline V gives CDR1 MNHEY, CDR2 SVGAGI. Trimming removed 0 bases at V and 9 bases at J, with 12 bases between. This CDR3 spans 14 amino acids. The CDR3 is CASSYSTASSTIYF. As DNA, the CDR3 is TGTGCCAGCAGTTACTCGACCGCCTCGAGCACCATATATTTT.

This clone was observed once. Within the sample, other DNA sequences also encode this same CDR3. The gene calls are TRBV18 and TRBJ2-1; the match to TRBD2 covers 9 bases. Unmatched junction bases numbered 6, after V lost 3 bases and J lost 6 bases. Germline V lookup: CDR1 KGHSH, CDR2 LQKENI. There are 15 residues in the CDR3. Written as DNA, the CDR3 is TGTGCCAGCTCACCTCCTGCGGGAGGGCCCAATGAGCAGTTCTTC. Its translation is CASSPPAGGPNEQFF.

This chain uses TRBV11-3 with TRBJ2-1; D is perhaps TRBD1 or TRBD2 (5 bases each). Germline CDR1 and CDR2: SGHNT and YENEEA. The ends were cut back, 5 bases at V and 7 bases at J, with 12 bases in the middle. This CDR3 is built from 13 residues. As DNA, the CDR3 is TGTGCCAGCAGCCCACCTGGGGGTAATGAGCAGTTCTTC. Translated: CASSPPGGNEQFF.

The chain joins TRBV5-1 to TRBJ1-1; 7 bases are a match to TRBD1. The CDR3 loop spans 15 amino acids. With V trimmed by 1 base and J by 5 bases, 8 bases remained unmatched. Per the germline V gene, CDR1 is SGHRS and CDR2 is YFSETQ. This chain's CDR3 is CASSLTGVGGTEAFF. Here the CDR3 DNA reads TGCGCCAGCAGCTTGACAGGGGTTGGAGGGACTGAAGCTTTCTTT. Drawing the rest from reference TRBV5-1 and TRBJ1-1, the complete variable domain is KAGVTQTPRYLIKTRGQQVTLSCSPISGHRSVSWYQQTPGQGLQFLFEYFSETQRNKGNFPGRFSGRQFSNSRSEMNVSTLELGDSALYLCASSLTGVGGTEAFFGQGTRLTVV.

This rearrangement joins TRBV4-2 to TRBJ2-5, with 7 bases that match TRBD1. The CDR3 totals 17 residues. Germline CDR1 and CDR2: LGHNA and YNFKEQ. Unmatched junction bases numbered 14, after V lost 2 bases and J lost 5 bases. The CDR3 DNA reads as TGTGCCAGCAGCCAAAGGCTCCAGGACAGGTCTTGGGAGACCCAGTACTTC. Protein sequence: CASSQRLQDRSWETQYF.

This chain joins TRBV28 and TRBJ2-7; D gene uncertain. This CDR3 is built from 16 residues. Germline CDR1 and CDR2: MDHEN and SYDVKM. Trimming pared 6 bases from V and 1 base from J, leaving 19 bases between. Here the CDR3 DNA reads TGTGCCAGCAGCTCCCCGGGTTCCTCAGCTTCCTACGAGCAGTACTTC. Its protein product is CASSSPGSSASYEQYF.

The chain combines TRBV10-1 with TRBJ2-7; D perhaps matches TRBD2 (6 bases). Germline assignment: CDR1 WNHNN and CDR2 SYGVQD (reference sequence). The CDR3 runs 14 residues. V was trimmed by 5 bases and J by 4 bases, leaving 15 bases between them. The CDR3 protein is CASSTGTRPYEQYF. The CDR3 DNA reads TGCGCCAGCAGTACCGGGACTCGCCCTTACGAGCAGTACTTC.

Concerning this clone itself: The sample has other DNA sequences that encode this CDR3 too. This chain joins TRBV6-5 and TRBJ1-4; 9 bases match TRBD1. V lost 6 bases and J lost 6; bases outside the gene matches: 8. Germline V CDR1 and CDR2: MNHEY, SVGAGI. This CDR3 has 15 amino acids. As DNA, the CDR3 is TGTGCCAGCAGCCGCCGGGACAGGGTTCATGAAAAACTGTTTTTT. Translation: CASSRRDRVHEKLFF.

V is TRBV15 and J is TRBJ2-7; D remains unclear. The CDR3 consists of 13 residues. The V end lost 3 bases, the J end lost 2 bases, and 8 bases lay between the germline ends. CDR1 LNHNV and CDR2 YYDKDF come from the germline V gene (reference sequence). CDR3 in DNA: TGTGCCACCAGCAGGCTCCTCACCTACGAGCAGTACTTC. This codes for CATSRLLTYEQYF.

In its sample, this clone was seen a few times. V gene TRBV6-6 combines with J gene TRBJ2-7; D call uncertain. The CDR3 consists of 14 residues. Trimming removed 2 bases at V and 2 bases at J, with 10 bases between. CDR1 and CDR2 from the germline V gene are MNHNY and SVGAGI (reference sequence). The CDR3 sequence is CASSYGPGTYEQYF. CDR3 DNA sequence: TGTGCCAGCAGTTACGGCCCCGGTACCTACGAGCAGTACTTC.

The V gene is TRBV5-6, the J gene TRBJ1-4; possible D gene TRBD1, 5 bases. The CDR3 length is 15 residues. Germline values: CDR1 SGHDT, CDR2 YYEEEE. V lost 5 bases and J 6 bases, leaving 17 bases between the germline ends. The CDR3 region is CASSLIQGSDEKLFF. The CDR3 nucleotides read TGTGCCAGCAGTCTTATCCAGGGCTCTGATGAAAAACTGTTTTTT.

CDR3 sequence: CASSLARRDPGNTIYF. The CDR3 bases are TGTGCCAGCAGCTTAGCCCGCAGGGATCCTGGAAACACCATATATTTT. The rearrangement links TRBV7-9 to TRBJ1-3, with a tentative D call TRBD1 (5 bases). Germline values: CDR1 SEHNR, CDR2 FQNEAQ (reference sequence). V shed 0 bases and J shed 2 bases, with 11 bases lying between them. The CDR3 extends over 16 amino acids.

The CDR3 coding sequence is TGTGCCAGCACCAAAACAGGGGGTGTGGCCGGGGAGCTGTTTTTT. Protein sequence: CASTKTGGVAGELFF. V usage is TRBV7-2 and J usage is TRBJ2-2; 8 bases map to TRBD1. This CDR3 spans 15 amino acids. Trimming removed 7 bases from V and 6 bases from J; junction bases left unmatched: 10. CDR1 SGHTA and CDR2 FQGNSA come from the germline V gene.